The 27 T cell receptor beta chains below come from one sample, sequenced in a study of cytomegalovirus exposure and HLA in healthy donors. The method was immunoSEQ multiplex PCR; TCRdb's version includes in-frame clones alone and lacks a portion of them. This sample has under 200,000 clones; about nine tenths occur once, and the top ten carry over 4%. Sequenced sample: PBMCs. All receptors come from a young man in good health and CMV-seropositive.

The rearrangement uses TRBV7-8 and TRBJ2-6; TRBD2 aligns across 10 bases. After removal of 1 base from V and 2 bases from J, the junction contained 8 bases not matched to a gene. This CDR3 has 19 amino acids. Germline V CDR1 and CDR2: SGHVS, FQNEAQ. The CDR3 spells CASSLVSSGSLAGANVLTF. CDR3 nucleotides: TGTGCCAGCAGCTTAGTGTCTAGCGGGAGTCTGGCTGGGGCCAACGTCCTGACTTTC.

This chain joins TRBV5-1 and TRBJ2-3; D not resolved. The CDR3 length is 15 residues. Germline assignment: CDR1 SGHRS and CDR2 YFSETQ. With 1 base removed from V and 0 bases from J, the gap between germline ends came to 9 bases. The CDR3 reads CASSLFSRSTDTQYF. The CDR3 DNA follows: TGCGCCAGCAGCTTGTTCAGTCGTAGCACAGATACGCAGTATTTT.

CDR3 nucleotide sequence: TGTGCCAGCAGCTCTCCCCTCCGGACTGAAGCTTTCTTT. The encoded protein is CASSSPLRTEAFF. The chain joins TRBV7-9 to TRBJ1-1; D gene unclear. V gave up 4 bases and J gave up 5 bases, with 11 bases separating them. Germline V gene sequence: CDR1 SEHNR, CDR2 FQNEAQ (reference sequence). The CDR3 contains 13 residues. The whole variable domain, filled in from reference TRBV7-9 and TRBJ1-1, reads DTGVSQNPRHKITKRGQNVTFRCDPISEHNRLYWYRQTLGQGPEFLTYFQNEAQLEKSRLLSDRFSAERPKGSFSTLEIQRTEQGDSAMYLCASSSPLRTEAFFGQGTRLTVV.

The chain joins TRBV9 to TRBJ2-5, with 10 bases that match TRBD1. Germline values: CDR1 SGDLS, CDR2 YYNGEE. This CDR3 has 15 residues. V gave up 0 bases and J gave up 5 bases; unmatched junction bases: 4. The CDR3 region has the DNA TGTGCCAGCAGCGTAGTGGGACAGGGGCGCGAGACCCAGTACTTC. Amino acids: CASSVVGQGRETQYF.

The CDR3 loop is CASSPPRGTTYNEQFF. The CDR3 DNA reads as TGTGCCAGCTCACCACCTCGTGGGACTACCTACAATGAGCAGTTCTTC. This chain connects TRBV18 to TRBJ2-1; 7 nucleotides agree with TRBD2. J was trimmed by 2 bases and V by 0 bases; bases with no gene match: 4. The CDR3 covers 16 residues. Germline CDR1 KGHSH, CDR2 LQKENI. The variable domain in full, completed from reference TRBV18 and TRBJ2-1, reads NAGVMQNPRHLVRRRGQEARLRCSPMKGHSHVYWYRQLPEEGLKFMVYLQKENIIDESGMPKERFSAEFPKEGPSILRIQQVVRGDSAAYFCASSPPRGTTYNEQFFGPGTRLTVL.

The CDR3 nucleotides read TGTGCCAGCAGCGTAGGGCAGGGCCAAGGTGGAAACACCATATATTTT. Its translation is CASSVGQGQGGNTIYF. This rearrangement joins TRBV9 to TRBJ1-3; weak D call: TRBD1 (5 bases). CDR3 size: 16 residues. Trimming removed 0 bases from V and 3 bases from J, with 13 bases in between. Germline CDR1 and CDR2: SGDLS and YYNGEE.

V and J are TRBV4-1 and TRBJ2-1, with 7 bases matching TRBD2. V dropped 0 bases and J dropped 8; count of bases not matched to a gene: 13. There are 17 residues in the CDR3. Germline lookup yields CDR1 MGHRA and CDR2 YSYEKL. The CDR3 nucleotides are TGCGCCAGCAGCCAAGAGGGTGGGAGGGCCTCTCTTGATGAGCAGTTCTTC. This sequence encodes CASSQEGGRASLDEQFF.

The genes are TRBV10-3 and TRBJ2-4; D remains ambiguous. V was cut by 6 bases and J by 3 bases, with 9 bases left in between. From germline, CDR1 is ENHRY and CDR2 SYGVKD. The CDR3 is made up of 13 amino acids. CDR3 amino acids: CAIRRRLKNIQYF. CDR3 DNA sequence: TGTGCCATCAGGAGAAGACTCAAAAACATTCAGTACTTC.

The chain carries TRBV6-5 and TRBJ1-1, with 9 positions matching TRBD1. CDR3 length: 13 residues. Germline V gene lookup returns CDR1 MNHEY and CDR2 SVGAGI. J gave up 7 bases and V 7 bases, and 7 bases lay outside the gene matches. CDR3 loop: CASKRQGVNEAFF. The CDR3 nucleotides are TGTGCCAGCAAACGACAGGGGGTGAATGAAGCTTTCTTT.

This chain joins TRBV2 and TRBJ1-3, with 7 bases fitting TRBD1. Germline CDR1 and CDR2: SNHLY and FYNNEI. The CDR3 consists of 17 residues. V dropped 9 bases and J dropped 2; count of bases not matched to a gene: 16. The DNA of the CDR3 is TGTGCCAGTAAAAGAGCTGAGGGGGCAGTTGCTGGAAACACCATATATTTT. It is translated as CASKRAEGAVAGNTIYF.

V gene TRBV6-5 combines with J gene TRBJ2-7; perhaps TRBD1 as D (6 bases). The germline V and J ends were trimmed by 4 bases and 2 bases, with 18 bases remaining between them. The CDR3 has 16 residues. Per germline, CDR1 MNHEY and CDR2 SVGAGI. This CDR3 is CASSSQTGQGTYEQYF. As DNA, the CDR3 is TGTGCCAGCAGTTCACAAACCGGGCAGGGGACCTACGAGCAGTACTTC.

A few counts support this clone. The chain combines TRBV5-6 with TRBJ1-5; 8 bases line up with TRBD1. The CDR3 extends over 14 amino acids. Germline V gives CDR1 SGHDT, CDR2 YYEEEE. J was trimmed by 7 bases and V by 0 bases; bases with no gene match: 3. CDR3 coding DNA: TGTGCCAGCAGCTTGGGGACAGGGTCCCAGCCCCAGCATTTT. Translated: CASSLGTGSQPQHF.

This clone came up once. The rearrangement uses TRBV4-1 and TRBJ2-3, with 7 bases fitting TRBD2. CDR1 and CDR2 from the germline V gene are MGHRA and YSYEKL. Germline trimming cut 4 bases from V and 0 bases from J; bases unmatched to any gene: 10. This CDR3 has 17 amino acids. The CDR3, as DNA: TGCGCCAGCAGCCGCCGGGGGGTTAGCGCTAGCACAGATACGCAGTATTTT. It yields the protein CASSRRGVSASTDTQYF.

This sequence joins TRBV10-1 and TRBJ2-5; D is possibly TRBD2 (6 bases). Trimming cost V 3 bases and J 5 bases, with 22 bases left between them. The germline V gene has CDR1 WNHNN and CDR2 SYGVQD (reference sequence). The CDR3 has 17 residues. DNA of the CDR3: TGCGCCAGCAGTGATCGGAGGGAAAAGGGATTATTTGAGACCCAGTACTTC. Translated, it gives CASSDRREKGLFETQYF.

This clone came up once. The chain combines TRBV11-2 with TRBJ2-2; no clear D. Germline V gene sequence: CDR1 SGHAT, CDR2 FQNNGV. The length of the CDR3 is 14 residues. V was shortened by 0 bases and J by 5 bases, with 7 bases between the two germline ends. Here the CDR3 DNA reads TGTGCCAGCAGCTTAGAAGTTCTAACCGGGGAGCTGTTTTTT. It encodes CASSLEVLTGELFF.

The V call is TRBV6-6, the J call TRBJ2-5, with D tentatively TRBD2 (6 bases). The germline V gene has CDR1 MNHNY and CDR2 SVGAGI (reference sequence). This CDR3 has 15 residues. Trimming shortened V by 0 bases and J by 2 bases, and 10 bases separated the two germline ends. CDR3 coding DNA: TGTGCCAGCAGTTACTCTGGGGGGAATCAAGAGACCCAGTACTTC. Its translation: CASSYSGGNQETQYF.

The chain is built from TRBV7-9 and TRBJ2-5, with 8 positions matching TRBD2. The trim removed 5 bases at V and 7 bases at J, leaving 18 bases unmatched. The CDR3 covers 17 residues. The V gene's germline CDR1 is SEHNR and CDR2 FQNEAQ (reference sequence). The CDR3 bases are TGTGCCAGCAGCCTTGGGCCTACGCGGGAGGTCATAGGGACCCAGTACTTC. Encoded protein: CASSLGPTREVIGTQYF.

The J gene is TRBJ1-1, the V gene TRBV28; 8 nucleotides match TRBD1. Germline-derived CDR1 and CDR2 are MDHEN and SYDVKM. This CDR3 is 15 amino acids long. V dropped 9 bases and J dropped 4; count of bases not matched to a gene: 13. The CDR3 is CASDIRQGARTEAFF. The CDR3 DNA reads as TGTGCCAGTGACATCCGGCAGGGGGCACGCACTGAAGCTTTCTTT. The entire variable domain, with the rest obtained from reference TRBV28 and TRBJ1-1, is as follows: DVKVTQSSRYLVKRTGEKVFLECVQDMDHENMFWYRQDPGLGLRLIYFSYDVKMKEKGDIPEGYSVSREKKERFSLILESASTNQTSMYLCASDIRQGARTEAFFGQGTRLTVV.

The chain links TRBV10-3 to TRBJ1-3, with TRBD1 identical over 12 bases. The ends lost 6 bases at V and 4 bases at J; junction bases unmatched: 1. Germline lookup yields CDR1 ENHRY and CDR2 SYGVKD. The CDR3 has 14 amino acids. The CDR3 DNA sequence: TGTGCCATCAGGGGACAGGGGGCAGGAAACACCATATATTTT. This encodes CAIRGQGAGNTIYF.

The V and J genes are TRBV19 and TRBJ1-3; 8 nucleotides align to TRBD1. This CDR3 is built from 18 residues. V trimming: 10 bases; J trimming: 0 bases; junction bases outside the gene matches: 17. Germline loops: CDR1 LNHDA, CDR2 SQIVND (reference sequence). The CDR3 DNA reads TGTGCCACCACTCCGGGACAGGAATACTTCTTCTCTGGAAACACCATATATTTT. It encodes CATTPGQEYFFSGNTIYF.

This chain joins TRBV29-1 and TRBJ2-7, with D perhaps matching TRBD1 (6 bases). Trimming left V 0 bases short and J 2 bases short, with 17 bases between. The CDR3 totals 16 residues. From germline, CDR1 is SQVTM and CDR2 ANQGSEA. CDR3 residues: CSVEDLGTSGTYEQYF. The CDR3 region has the DNA TGCAGCGTTGAAGATCTCGGGACATCCGGAACCTACGAGCAGTACTTC.

CDR3 DNA: TGTGCCCGCACCGGGACAGGGGCTTTAAAACTTAATCAGCCCCAGCATTTT. Amino acids: CARTGTGALKLNQPQHF. V is TRBV27 and J is TRBJ1-5; 10 bases line up with TRBD1. Trimming removed 11 bases from V and 4 bases from J; junction bases left unmatched: 17. The length of the CDR3 is 17 residues. CDR1 MNHEY and CDR2 SMNVEV come from the germline V gene (reference sequence).

In this sample, this clone turned up a few times. V usage is TRBV5-4 and J usage is TRBJ2-7, with 14 bases identical to TRBD2. This CDR3 has 15 amino acids. V gave up 4 bases and J gave up 6 bases; unmatched junction bases: 6. CDR1 SGHNT and CDR2 YYREEE come from the germline V gene (reference sequence). The CDR3 loop is CASSQVGTSGSEQYF. CDR3 nucleotides: TGTGCCAGCAGCCAAGTTGGGACTAGCGGGAGCGAGCAGTACTTC.

J is TRBJ2-1 and V is TRBV6-1; D is undetermined. The CDR3 is 14 amino acids. Germline-derived CDR1 and CDR2 are MNHNS and SASEGT. V was cut by 10 bases and J by 0 bases, with 13 bases left in between. The CDR3 DNA follows: TGTGCCACAGCCCCGGGTAGCTCCTACAATGAGCAGTTCTTC. As protein: CATAPGSSYNEQFF.

The gene calls are TRBV7-8 and TRBJ1-5; D unresolved. Germline CDR1 and CDR2: SGHVS and FQNEAQ. Trimming stripped 3 bases from V and 4 bases from J, with 13 bases between. This CDR3 contains 15 residues. The CDR3 DNA reads TGTGCCAGCAGCTTCGCACGGGAATTTAATCAGCCCCAGCATTTT. Protein sequence: CASSFAREFNQPQHF.

This clone has more than one count but fewer than ten. The chain joins TRBV7-6 to TRBJ2-2, with 9 bases aligning to TRBD1. Germline-derived CDR1 and CDR2 are SGHVS and FNYEAQ. CDR3 length equals 17 residues. After removal of 1 base from V and 7 bases from J, the junction contained 10 bases not matched to a gene. CDR3 protein: CASSLGSGTGNIGELFF. The CDR3 DNA reads TGTGCCAGCAGCTTAGGTTCCGGGACAGGGAATATCGGGGAGCTGTTTTTT.

V is TRBV5-4 and J is TRBJ2-2, with TRBD2 matching 7 bases. Trimming took 3 bases from V and 0 from J; bases not matched to a gene: 2. The germline gives CDR1 SGHNT, CDR2 YYREEE (reference sequence). This CDR3 has 15 residues. DNA for the CDR3: TGTGCCAGCAGCTCTGGACTAGCGAACACCGGGGAGCTGTTTTTT. Protein sequence: CASSSGLANTGELFF.